The present entry profiles one TCR beta chain with its context. This record belongs to a study of CD8+ T cells in alopecia areata. This CDR3 is built from 16 residues. Losses at the gene ends were 1 base for V and 5 bases for J; bases not matched to a gene: 8. CDR1 is SGHAT, CDR2 FQNNGV, per germline. It was cDNA, reverse transcribed from extracted RNA, that served as the sequencing template. Produced via immunoSEQ multiplex PCR; TCRdb's table is partial and in-frame only. In the table there are about 200,000 clones, approximately 53% of which are singletons. This receptor was taken from a human donor in good health. Sample: CD8+ T cells sorted from blood. The J gene is TRBJ2-7, the V gene TRBV11-2; TRBD1 matches at 10 bases. The CDR3 DNA is TGTGCCAGCAGCTTAGGAACAAAGACAGGGGGCCACGAGCAGTACTTC. It specifies CASSLGTKTGGHEQYF.